A single sample is the source of the 3 T cell receptor beta chains below, sequenced in a study of blood T cells in healthy people across ages. Using a J-beta primer mix together with a sample-barcoded 5' primer, a second PCR was run for roughly 7 to 11 cycles. MiXCR, applied by TCRdb to the 5' RACE reads, yields one record per CDR3 protein. The table shows under 800,000 distinct CDR3 sequences, with about 40% occurring only once. Sequencing was done on a sample of blood. The receptors shown here come from a woman aged 60 to 75 in good health.

The gene calls are TRBV29-1 and TRBJ1-5; tentative D call: TRBD1 (6 bases). The CDR3 totals 14 residues. The V gene's germline CDR1 is SQVTM and CDR2 ANQGSEA. V was shortened by 5 bases and J by 0 bases, with 11 bases between the two germline ends. Here the CDR3 DNA reads TGCAGCGTTTCACAGGGTTTTAGCAATCAGCCCCAGCATTTT. It yields the protein CSVSQGFSNQPQHF.

This clonotype has more than one count but fewer than ten. The rearrangement joins TRBV6-2 or TRBV6-3 to TRBJ2-5, with TRBD1 identical over 7 bases. Germline V gene sequence: CDR1 MNHEY, CDR2 SVGEGT. The CDR3 extends over 13 amino acids. With V trimmed by 7 bases and J by 4 bases, 6 bases remained unmatched. As DNA, the CDR3 is TGTGCCAGCAACCGACAGGGAACAGAGACCCAGTACTTC. This gives the protein CASNRQGTETQYF.

The chain employs TRBV7-6 and TRBJ2-7; D is unclear. Trimming removed 5 bases from V and 5 bases from J, with 13 bases in between. The germline V gene has CDR1 SGHVS and CDR2 FNYEAQ. This CDR3 comprises 13 residues. CDR3 residues: CASSAPLGNEQYF. The CDR3 DNA is TGTGCCAGCAGCGCCCCTCTGGGTAACGAGCAGTACTTC.